This T cell receptor (beta chain) was identified in a study of control samples from healthy donors and cancer patients. This CDR3 spans 15 amino acids. V was pared by 3 bases and J by 7 bases, with 7 bases of the junction left unmatched. CDR1 WNHNN and CDR2 SYGVQD come from the germline V gene (reference sequence). Sequencing used immunoSEQ multiplex PCR; TCRdb keeps in-frame clones, though not all of them. The sample includes 120,000 to 150,000 clones, over 85% of them seen just once. This chain links TRBV10-1 with TRBJ2-1; 9 nucleotides match TRBD2. The TCR comes from a man between 18 and 35 years old in good health. Sequenced material: blood. This chain's CDR3 is CASSEASGVLNEQFF. CDR3 coding DNA: TGCGCCAGCAGTGAAGCTAGCGGGGTGCTTAATGAGCAGTTCTTC.